These 9 T cell receptor beta chains were sequenced from one sample in a study of response to subunit inactivated influenza vaccine. A single record per CDR3 protein comes from TCRdb applying MiXCR to the RT-PCR reads. This table has 150,000 or so distinct CDR3 sequences, around 10% appearing once. Sequencing was performed on CD8+ T cells sorted from PBMCs, taken roughly 24 months after vaccination. The receptors were gathered from a man aged 50 to 75 who received an inactivated influenza vaccine.

This clonotype showed up just a few times. The V gene is TRBV28, the J gene TRBJ2-7, with 9 bases lining up with TRBD2. The germline V gene has CDR1 MDHEN and CDR2 SYDVKM. The CDR3 is 16 residues long. V gave up 4 bases and J gave up 3 bases; unmatched junction bases: 10. The CDR3 region has the DNA TGTGCCAGCAGTTCCGCGGGAGTAGCGGGGGACTACGAGCAGTACTTC. The encoded protein is CASSSAGVAGDYEQYF.

The V and J genes are TRBV7-2 and TRBJ2-1; D may be TRBD1 (6 bases). CDR1 and CDR2 from the germline V gene are SGHTA and FQGNSA. The CDR3 runs 15 residues. The V end lost 1 base, the J end lost 2 bases, and 9 bases lay between the germline ends. The CDR3 region is CASSLEQGPYNEQFF. The CDR3 nucleotides read TGTGCCAGCAGCTTAGAACAGGGACCCTACAATGAGCAGTTCTTC.

The J gene is TRBJ2-1, the V gene TRBV2; D is undetermined. With 6 bases removed from V and 0 bases from J, the gap between germline ends came to 6 bases. Per the germline V gene, CDR1 is SNHLY and CDR2 is FYNNEI. There are 13 residues in the CDR3. This CDR3 is CASRVGSYNEQFF. CDR3 coding DNA: TGTGCCAGCAGAGTTGGCTCCTACAATGAGCAGTTCTTC. The full variable domain, its missing parts supplied by reference TRBV2 and TRBJ2-1, is EPEVTQTPSHQVTQMGQEVILRCVPISNHLYFYWYRQILGQKVEFLVSFYNNEISEKSEIFDDQFSVERPDGSNFTLKIRSTKLEDSAMYFCASRVGSYNEQFFGPGTRLTVL.

This clonotype was seen a handful of times. The DNA of the CDR3 is TGTGCCAGCAGTTTATTGGGGACCGCGGATACGCAGTATTTT. Its translation is CASSLLGTADTQYF. The J gene is TRBJ2-3, the V gene TRBV12-3 or TRBV12-4; D may match TRBD1 or TRBD2 (5 bases each). The CDR3 is 14 residues long. The V end lost 2 bases, the J end lost 6 bases, and 12 bases lay between the germline ends.

This clonotype came up once. The rearrangement uses TRBV2 and TRBJ2-6, with a weak D call TRBD1 (5 bases). V was trimmed by 0 bases and J by 5 bases, leaving 11 bases between them. This CDR3 has 16 residues. Germline CDR1 SNHLY, CDR2 FYNNEI. CDR3 DNA sequence: TGTGCCAGCAGTGAAGCGTGGGGCACGAGGGCCAACGTCCTGACTTTC. This encodes CASSEAWGTRANVLTF.

This chain joins TRBV6-6 and TRBJ1-2; 7 nucleotides agree with TRBD1. Losses at the gene ends were 6 bases for V and 3 bases for J; bases not matched to a gene: 4. The germline gives CDR1 MNHNY, CDR2 SVGAGI (reference sequence). The CDR3 is 13 residues long. The CDR3 protein is CASSWGQYYGYTF. The DNA of the CDR3 is TGTGCCAGCAGCTGGGGACAGTACTATGGCTACACCTTC.

This clonotype has more than one count but fewer than ten. The chain combines TRBV4-3 with TRBJ1-5; D gene ambiguous. Germline-derived CDR1 and CDR2 are LGHNA and YSLEER. V was shortened by 1 base and J by 0 bases, with 10 bases between the two germline ends. The CDR3 is made up of 16 amino acids. This CDR3 is CASSQGALDSNQPQHF. CDR3 in DNA: TGCGCCAGCAGCCAAGGGGCTCTTGATAGCAATCAGCCCCAGCATTTT.

This clonotype was detected only a few times. The gene calls are TRBV7-9 and TRBJ2-7; D gene uncertain. The germline V and J ends were trimmed by 2 bases and 5 bases, with 13 bases remaining between them. Germline V CDR1 and CDR2: SEHNR, FQNEAQ (reference sequence). The CDR3 runs 14 residues. CDR3 DNA sequence: TGTGCCAGCAGCTTACTCAACACCGATGACGAGCAGTACTTC. This translates into CASSLLNTDDEQYF.

This clonotype was picked up a small number of times. This chain joins TRBV5-1 and TRBJ2-1; D perhaps matches TRBD1 (5 bases). The CDR3 runs to 13 residues. Germline CDR1 SGHRS, CDR2 YFSETQ. Deletions cut 0 bases from V and 9 bases from J, with 10 bases between. CDR3 loop: CASSLEGVAEQFF. CDR3 sequence (DNA): TGCGCCAGCAGCTTGGAAGGGGTGGCTGAGCAGTTCTTC.